The 17 T cell receptor beta chains reported below all come from one sample, sequenced in a study of blood T cell repertoires in COVID-19. TCRdb's copy holds only in-frame clones and misses some; the assay was immunoSEQ multiplex PCR. The sample carries roughly 35,000 clones, roughly 88% recorded once. Sequencing used peripheral blood. The receptors were gathered from a man aged 65 to 85 with acute or convalescent COVID-19.

The chain combines TRBV6-6 with TRBJ1-5; 7 bases align to TRBD1. CDR1 and CDR2 (germline): MNHNY, SVGAGI (reference sequence). The CDR3 totals 13 residues. Trimming cost V 7 bases and J 6 bases; bases outside gene matches: 6. The CDR3 here is CASIFQGGQPQHF. CDR3 sequence (DNA): TGTGCCAGCATCTTCCAGGGGGGTCAGCCCCAGCATTTT.

In DNA, the CDR3 is TGTGCCAGCAGCTTAGCGCGGGGCCCGATGAACACTGAAGCTTTCTTT. This translates into CASSLARGPMNTEAFF. This chain connects TRBV7-6 to TRBJ1-1; TRBD1 is a possible D gene (5 bases). The CDR3 covers 16 residues. The V and J ends lost 0 bases and 0 bases respectively, with 11 bases between them. Germline CDR1 is SGHVS and CDR2 is FNYEAQ.

The chain joins TRBV28 to TRBJ1-2; 8 nucleotides line up with TRBD1. The germline CDR1 and CDR2 sequences are MDHEN and SYDVKM. CDR3 length: 17 residues. After removal of 4 bases from V and 6 bases from J, the junction contained 16 bases not matched to a gene. The CDR3 loop is CASSSAVDRAALHGYTF. CDR3 nucleotides: TGTGCCAGCAGTTCCGCAGTGGACAGGGCCGCCCTTCATGGCTACACCTTC.

The rearrangement uses TRBV3-1 (or the pseudogene TRBV3-2) and TRBJ2-7, with 11 nucleotides matching TRBD2. V gave up 4 bases and J gave up 4 bases; unmatched junction bases: 9. Germline V gives CDR1 LGHDT, CDR2 YNNKEL (reference sequence). This CDR3 is 16 amino acids long. CDR3 nucleotide sequence: TGTGCCAGCAGCCCCGAGGCTAGCGGGAGGTATTACGAGCAGTACTTC. Translated: CASSPEASGRYYEQYF.

This clone came up a few times. The chain couples TRBV28 to TRBJ2-7; D might be TRBD2 (6 bases). V was shortened by 6 bases and J by 0 bases, with 24 bases between the two germline ends. This CDR3 comprises 18 residues. The germline V gene has CDR1 MDHEN and CDR2 SYDVKM. CDR3 in amino acids: CASSYPGGASISSYEQYF. CDR3 sequence (DNA): TGTGCCAGCAGCTACCCTGGCGGGGCATCCATTAGCTCCTACGAGCAGTACTTC.

The chain's CDR3 is CASTPTSRDEQFF. The CDR3 region has the DNA TGTGCCAGCACCCCAACTAGCCGGGATGAGCAGTTCTTC. V gene TRBV27 combines with J gene TRBJ2-1, with D maybe TRBD2 (6 bases). V gave up 7 bases and J gave up 8 bases, with 15 bases separating them. Germline V gene data show CDR1 as MNHEY and CDR2 as SMNVEV (reference sequence). CDR3 length: 13 amino acids.

The CDR3 is CASSLTSGLHYEQYF. The CDR3 DNA follows: TGCGCCAGCAGCCTGACTTCGGGACTCCACTACGAGCAGTACTTC. The J gene is TRBJ2-7, the V gene TRBV5-1; the D gene is possibly TRBD2 (6 bases). This CDR3 has 15 amino acids. Germline loops: CDR1 SGHRS, CDR2 YFSETQ. V was pared by 4 bases and J by 3 bases, with 17 bases between.

The chain links TRBV10-3 to TRBJ1-2; 10 positions match TRBD1. Germline V CDR1 and CDR2: ENHRY, SYGVKD. This CDR3 spans 13 amino acids. V shed 6 bases and J 8 bases; nucleotides not matched to a gene: 6. The CDR3 nucleotides read TGTGCCATCAGCCCCGGGACAGGGGTCGGCTACACCTTC. This codes for CAISPGTGVGYTF.

CDR3 in amino acids: CASSQVGGYGYTF. As DNA, the CDR3 is TGTGCCAGCAGCCAAGTGGGGGGGTATGGCTACACCTTC. The chain is built from TRBV14 and TRBJ1-2; possibly TRBD1 for D (5 bases). V was trimmed by 1 base and J by 5 bases, leaving 8 bases between them. The CDR3 is 13 amino acids. CDR1 and CDR2 (germline): SGHDN, FVKESK.

This clone was counted only a few times. The chain uses TRBV18 and TRBJ1-5; D possibly corresponds to TRBD1 (5 bases). Per the germline V gene, CDR1 is KGHSH and CDR2 is LQKENI. V was shortened by 5 bases and J by 3 bases, with 17 bases between the two germline ends. The CDR3 runs to 16 residues. The CDR3 region has the DNA TGTGCCAGCTCAGCGAATCCAGGGTTTGACAATCAGCCCCAGCATTTT. Its protein is CASSANPGFDNQPQHF. Supplemented by reference TRBV18 and TRBJ1-5, the full variable domain reads NAGVMQNPRHLVRRRGQEARLRCSPMKGHSHVYWYRQLPEEGLKFMVYLQKENIIDESGMPKERFSAEFPKEGPSILRIQQVVRGDSAAYFCASSANPGFDNQPQHFGDGTRLSIL.

The rearrangement joins TRBV29-1 to TRBJ1-4; 9 bases are shared with TRBD1. Germline lookup yields CDR1 SQVTM and CDR2 ANQGSEA. V dropped 7 bases and J dropped 8; count of bases not matched to a gene: 8. The CDR3 has 13 residues. CDR3 DNA sequence: TGCAGCGCTAACCATGGACAGGGGGAAAAACTGTTTTTT. Amino acids: CSANHGQGEKLFF.

The chain uses TRBV7-9 and TRBJ2-1; 11 positions match TRBD1. The CDR3 covers 16 residues. Germline assignment: CDR1 SEHNR and CDR2 FQNEAQ (reference sequence). V lost 5 bases and J lost 2; bases outside the gene matches: 5. This chain's CDR3 is CASSPLGQGAYNEQFF. CDR3 DNA: TGTGCCAGCAGCCCTCTGGGACAGGGGGCCTACAATGAGCAGTTCTTC.

The chain has TRBV4-2 and TRBJ1-2; no reliable D call. The CDR3 is 15 residues long. The V end lost 0 bases, the J end lost 4 bases, and 12 bases lay between the germline ends. CDR1 LGHNA and CDR2 YNFKEQ come from the germline V gene. The CDR3 reads CASSQDELVTYGYTF. As DNA, the CDR3 is TGTGCCAGCAGCCAAGATGAGTTGGTTACCTATGGCTACACCTTC.

The chain links TRBV11-2 to TRBJ2-3, with D unresolved. This CDR3 is built from 12 residues. Trimming left V 8 bases short and J 4 bases short, with 10 bases between. CDR1 is SGHAT and CDR2 is FQNNGV in the germline V gene. In nucleotides, the CDR3 is TGTGCCAGCGGTATTTCGGCAGATACGCAGTATTTT. It translates to CASGISADTQYF.

The chain carries TRBV6-6 and TRBJ2-5; 8 positions match TRBD1. The CDR3 sequence is 14 residues long. The germline V gene encodes CDR1 MNHNY and CDR2 SVGAGI (reference sequence). The ends lost 6 bases at V and 4 bases at J; junction bases unmatched: 7. This CDR3 is CASRATTGAETQYF. In DNA form, the CDR3 reads TGTGCCAGCAGAGCTACGACAGGGGCAGAGACCCAGTACTTC.

V and J are TRBV4-1 and TRBJ1-4; D possibly corresponds to TRBD1 (6 bases). Trimming stripped 5 bases from V and 1 base from J, with 14 bases between. Germline values: CDR1 MGHRA, CDR2 YSYEKL. CDR3 length: 16 amino acids. The CDR3 reads CASSLGGHKTNEKLFF. CDR3 coding DNA: TGCGCCAGCAGCTTAGGGGGACACAAAACTAATGAAAAACTGTTTTTT.

The chain's CDR3 is CASSPQTGQSTDTQYF. The CDR3 nucleotides are TGTGCCAGCTCACCACAGACAGGGCAAAGCACAGATACGCAGTATTTT. This chain connects TRBV18 to TRBJ2-3; 7 nucleotides agree with TRBD1. Germline lookup yields CDR1 KGHSH and CDR2 LQKENI. The V segment lost 1 base and the J segment 0 bases; nucleotides outside the gene matches: 4. CDR3 size: 16 residues.